One and the same sample provided the 27 T cell receptor beta chains below, sequenced in a study of cytomegalovirus exposure and HLA in healthy donors listed by TCRdb under 2017. Libraries were built with the immunoSEQ multiplex PCR assay. For the multiplex PCR, a mixture combining 60 forward primers for TCR Vbeta segments and 13 reverse primers for TCR Jbeta segments was used. In TCRdb, the immuneACCESS table is reduced to in-frame sequences with V and J assigned. These tables do not hold every clone; where another copy was compared, an unresolved V gene accounts for under half, and the others remain unexplained. Within this sample are over 120,000 clones, with just under 85% of them counted one time only. The top ten clonotypes cover about 1.5% of the sample. Material for sequencing was PBMCs. The receptors come from a man younger than 40 in good health and CMV-seropositive.

Points on this clone: Distinct nucleotide sequences in the sample also encode this CDR3. The rearrangement uses TRBV5-1 and TRBJ1-1; 8 bases line up with TRBD1. Losses at the gene ends were 4 bases for V and 4 bases for J; bases not matched to a gene: 9. The germline V gene encodes CDR1 SGHRS and CDR2 YFSETQ. The CDR3 has 15 amino acids. Here the CDR3 DNA reads TGCGCCAGCAGCCGGACAGGGACGGACAGCACTGAAGCTTTCTTT. Its translation is CASSRTGTDSTEAFF.

The CDR3 protein is CASSLAGFLQGAYSNQPQHF. CDR3 bases: TGTGCCAGCAGCTTAGCCGGATTCTTACAGGGGGCGTATAGCAATCAGCCCCAGCATTTT. J is TRBJ1-5 and V is TRBV11-3, with 9 bases that match TRBD1. There are 20 residues in the CDR3. With V trimmed by 1 base and J by 0 bases, 13 bases remained unmatched. Germline assignment: CDR1 SGHNT and CDR2 YENEEA.

This chain connects TRBV5-5 to TRBJ1-1; unclear D gene. Per germline, CDR1 SGHKS and CDR2 YYEKEE (reference sequence). The CDR3 is made up of 15 amino acids. Trimming cost V 0 bases and J 4 bases, with 13 bases left between them. CDR3 DNA sequence: TGTGCCAGCAGCTTGGTCAGAGGGAGTAGCACTGAAGCTTTCTTT. Amino acids: CASSLVRGSSTEAFF.

The chain is built from TRBV28 and TRBJ2-3, with D maybe TRBD1 (5 bases). The CDR3 has 15 residues. CDR1 and CDR2 (germline): MDHEN, SYDVKM. V dropped 3 bases and J dropped 4 bases, with 14 bases sitting between them. CDR3 residues: CASSFSLGVSDTQYF. The CDR3 DNA is TGTGCCAGCAGTTTTTCTTTAGGGGTATCAGATACGCAGTATTTT. The full variable domain, with the rest looked up from reference TRBV28 and TRBJ2-3, is DVKVTQSSRYLVKRTGEKVFLECVQDMDHENMFWYRQDPGLGLRLIYFSYDVKMKEKGDIPEGYSVSREKKERFSLILESASTNQTSMYLCASSFSLGVSDTQYFGPGTRLTVL.

The chain couples TRBV7-2 to TRBJ2-2; no reliable D call. This CDR3 spans 12 amino acids. Trimming removed 4 bases from V and 5 bases from J, with 5 bases in between. Germline V CDR1 and CDR2: SGHTA, FQGNSA. The CDR3, as DNA: TGTGCCAGCAGCTACTCTACCGGGGAGCTGTTTTTT. This encodes CASSYSTGELFF.

The gene calls are TRBV7-9 and TRBJ2-5; TRBD2 aligns across 14 bases. The CDR3 is 15 residues long. The germline V gene encodes CDR1 SEHNR and CDR2 FQNEAQ (reference sequence). The V and J ends lost 0 bases and 7 bases, in that order; junction bases with no gene match: 1. The CDR3 loop is CASSLAGTSGRTQYF. The CDR3 nucleotides read TGTGCCAGCAGCTTAGCGGGGACTAGCGGGAGGACCCAGTACTTC.

Concerning this clone: The identical CDR3 is also encoded by other nucleotide sequences in the sample. The CDR3 loop is CASSLLALEAEQYF. CDR3 in DNA: TGTGCCAGCAGTTTACTAGCGTTGGAGGCCGAGCAGTACTTC. J is TRBJ2-7 and V is TRBV28; TRBD2 might be the D (6 bases). V lost 2 bases and J lost 6, with 14 bases in between. The CDR3 extends over 14 amino acids. Germline-derived CDR1 and CDR2 are MDHEN and SYDVKM.

This chain links TRBV4-1 with TRBJ2-5; the D gene is possibly TRBD2 (5 bases). This CDR3 spans 13 amino acids. V gave up 0 bases and J gave up 5 bases, with 7 bases separating them. Per germline, CDR1 MGHRA and CDR2 YSYEKL. DNA of the CDR3: TGCGCCAGCAGCCAAGATCCGGGGGAGACCCAGTACTTC. Encoded protein: CASSQDPGETQYF.

V usage is TRBV10-2 and J usage is TRBJ1-1; 7 bases align to TRBD1. CDR1 and CDR2 (germline): WSHSY, SAAADI. With V trimmed by 4 bases and J by 4 bases, 6 bases remained unmatched. This CDR3 comprises 14 residues. Here the CDR3 DNA reads TGCGCCAGCAGTGCCCGCCAGGGGGGCACTGAAGCTTTCTTT. Protein: CASSARQGGTEAFF.

The J gene is TRBJ2-5, the V gene TRBV19; 8 nucleotides match TRBD2. Matching the DNA end better, TRBJ2-7 makes the J call doubtful. Germline V gene sequence: CDR1 LNHDA, CDR2 SQIVND (reference sequence). This CDR3 is built from 12 residues. The CDR3, as DNA: TGTGCCTCGGGAGGGGCGGGAGGCGAGCAGTACTTC. Translation gives CASGGAGGEQYF.

V is TRBV29-1 and J is TRBJ2-5; 8 bases align to TRBD1. The CDR3 contains 11 residues. The junction had 2 bases not matched to a gene; V was cut back by 7 bases and J by 4 bases. Germline V CDR1 and CDR2: SQVTM, ANQGSEA. The CDR3 sequence is CSGQGRETQYF. The CDR3 DNA sequence: TGCAGCGGACAGGGGCGAGAGACCCAGTACTTC.

The rearrangement joins TRBV5-4 to TRBJ2-5; 7 nucleotides line up with TRBD2. J gave up 5 bases and V 3 bases, and 4 bases lay outside the gene matches. CDR3 length equals 13 residues. Germline CDR1 reads SGHNT; CDR2 reads YYREEE (reference sequence). The CDR3 DNA reads as TGTGCCAGCAGCTCCGTCGGGGGGGAGACCCAGTACTTC. Encoded protein: CASSSVGGETQYF.

V gene TRBV28 combines with J gene TRBJ2-3; D is possibly TRBD2 (5 bases). The CDR3 length is 13 residues. The V end was cut by 6 bases, the J end by 6 bases, with 13 bases between. Germline V gene data show CDR1 as MDHEN and CDR2 as SYDVKM. The CDR3 sequence: CASSRRGMDTQYF. The CDR3 nucleotides are TGTGCCAGCAGCCGGCGAGGGATGGATACGCAGTATTTT.

V gene TRBV7-5 combines with J gene TRBJ1-1; TRBD1, as called in the table, went unchecked against the DNA. TRBV7-5 is noted as a pseudogene. The CDR3 has 13 residues. This CDR3 is CARSPTGRTEAFF. The CDR3 DNA is TGTGCCAGAAGCCCTACAGGGCGCACTGAAGCTTTCTTT.

The rearrangement links TRBV19 to TRBJ1-4; 7 bases are a match to TRBD1. The CDR3 is made up of 14 amino acids. Per the germline V gene, CDR1 is LNHDA and CDR2 is SQIVND (reference sequence). The ends lost 4 bases at V and 3 bases at J; junction bases unmatched: 2. The CDR3 is CASSTGTANEKLFF. The CDR3 bases are TGTGCCAGTAGTACCGGGACAGCTAATGAAAAACTGTTTTTT.

The chain recombines TRBV12-5 with TRBJ2-5; TRBD2 agrees at 16 bases. Germline V gene sequence: CDR1 LGHNT, CDR2 FRNRAP. The CDR3 has 16 amino acids. V lost 4 bases, J lost 5 bases, and 4 bases stayed unmatched. The CDR3 DNA sequence: TGTGCTAGTGGTTCGCAGGGACTAGCGGGAGGGGAGACCCAGTACTTC. This encodes CASGSQGLAGGETQYF.

The V gene is TRBV28, the J gene TRBJ1-5; possible D gene TRBD1, 6 bases. The germline V and J ends were trimmed by 3 bases and 3 bases, with 12 bases remaining between them. Germline V CDR1 and CDR2: MDHEN, SYDVKM. This CDR3 comprises 15 residues. CDR3 in DNA: TGTGCCAGCAGTTTCTCAGGGGCCTACAATCAGCCCCAGCATTTT. It codes for CASSFSGAYNQPQHF.

The V call is TRBV28, the J call TRBJ1-5, with D possibly matching TRBD1 (5 bases). Germline CDR1 MDHEN, CDR2 SYDVKM. V dropped 5 bases and J dropped 4 bases, with 18 bases sitting between them. This CDR3 is built from 16 residues. In DNA, the CDR3 is TGTGCCAGCAGTCCATCCACAGGTTTTCCTAATCAGCCCCAGCATTTT. Its protein is CASSPSTGFPNQPQHF.

The rearrangement uses TRBV28 and TRBJ2-1; TRBD2 aligns across 9 bases. Trimming cost V 4 bases and J 6 bases; bases outside gene matches: 10. Germline V gene sequence: CDR1 MDHEN, CDR2 SYDVKM. The CDR3 extends over 16 amino acids. This chain's CDR3 is CASSSQAGGSFNEQFF. CDR3 bases: TGTGCCAGCAGTTCCCAAGCGGGAGGTTCGTTCAATGAGCAGTTCTTC.

This CDR3 reads CASSQVDLGLAYHEQYF. DNA for the CDR3: TGCGCCAGCAGCCAAGTGGACTTGGGACTAGCTTACCACGAGCAGTACTTC. The chain has TRBV4-1 and TRBJ2-7, with 9 positions matching TRBD2. The CDR3 sequence is 17 residues long. In germline, CDR1 is MGHRA, CDR2 YSYEKL. Trimming removed 1 base from V and 5 bases from J; junction bases left unmatched: 12.

The chain is built from TRBV2 and TRBJ2-1; 9 positions match TRBD2. CDR3 length: 15 amino acids. V was clipped by 4 bases and J by 10 bases; unmatched bases: 11. CDR1 and CDR2 from the germline V gene are SNHLY and FYNNEI. CDR3 coding DNA: TGTGCCAGCAGTGGGTTCGGGACTAGCACTTGGGAGCAGTTCTTC. Amino acid sequence: CASSGFGTSTWEQFF.

V and J are TRBV4-1 and TRBJ2-7; 10 positions match TRBD2. This CDR3 spans 16 amino acids. V lost 3 bases to trimming and J lost 4 bases; unmatched junction nucleotides: 9. Germline V gene lookup returns CDR1 MGHRA and CDR2 YSYEKL. DNA of the CDR3: TGCGCCAGCAGCCAGGTAGCTAGCGGGAGAAGTTACGAGCAGTACTTC. Translation: CASSQVASGRSYEQYF.

The genes are TRBV7-2 and TRBJ2-7; D ambiguous. The CDR3 spans 12 residues. Between the trimmed V and J ends, which lost 5 bases and 4 bases, there was a span of 9 bases. Germline V gene sequence: CDR1 SGHTA, CDR2 FQGNSA. CDR3 residues: CASSPRGYEQYF. The CDR3 DNA follows: TGTGCCAGCAGCCCCAGAGGATACGAGCAGTACTTC.

V usage is TRBV25-1 and J usage is TRBJ2-7, with TRBD1 matching 9 bases. The V gene's germline CDR1 is MGHDK and CDR2 SYGVNS. CDR3 length: 15 residues. J lost 1 base, V lost 3 bases, and 4 bases had no gene match. The CDR3 region is CASSERGQGSYEQYF. In DNA form, the CDR3 reads TGTGCCAGCAGTGAGAGGGGACAGGGATCCTACGAGCAGTACTTC.

Only a few counts were recorded for this clone. The rearrangement links TRBV19 to TRBJ2-1, with D possibly being TRBD2 (5 bases). The V gene lost 6 bases and the J gene lost 4 bases, with 16 bases spanning the gap. Germline CDR1 reads LNHDA; CDR2 reads SQIVND (reference sequence). The CDR3 runs 15 residues. As DNA, the CDR3 is TGTGCCAGTAGCATACTAGTGACGGGATACAATGAGCAGTTCTTC. It specifies CASSILVTGYNEQFF.

The chain couples TRBV2 to TRBJ2-3; TRBD2 is a possible D gene (5 bases). The germline V gene has CDR1 SNHLY and CDR2 FYNNEI. Trimming took off 7 bases at V and 1 base at J, with 12 bases between the two ends. CDR3 length equals 14 residues. CDR3 bases: TGTGCCAGCAAGCGGTCTCCTCGCACAGATACGCAGTATTTT. Protein product: CASKRSPRTDTQYF.

This chain joins TRBV19 and TRBJ2-1, with D perhaps TRBD2 (5 bases). The CDR3 is made up of 15 amino acids. The V gene lost 1 base and the J gene lost 5 bases, with 12 bases spanning the gap. From germline, CDR1 is LNHDA and CDR2 SQIVND (reference sequence). In DNA form, the CDR3 reads TGTGCCAGTAGTATAGTTTCGGGGTCAGACAATGAGCAGTTCTTC. Its translation is CASSIVSGSDNEQFF.